A single sample gave rise to the 26 T cell receptor beta chains below, sequenced in a study of blood T cell repertoires in COVID-19. Assay used: immunoSEQ multiplex PCR; TCRdb lists only in-frame clones, some missing. The table has 200,000 to 300,000 clones, roughly four fifths seen once. The material sequenced was PBMCs or T cells enriched from blood (not recorded which). The receptors shown here come from a woman aged 40 to 50 who had been exposed to COVID-19.

The count of this clone is one. The chain is built from TRBV11-1 and TRBJ2-7, with a possible D match to TRBD1 (7 bases). Per the germline V gene, CDR1 is SGHAT and CDR2 is FQDESV (reference sequence). The CDR3 spans 15 residues. The V and J ends lost 1 base and 3 bases respectively, with 13 bases between them. The CDR3: CASSLGRGLVYEQYF. DNA of the CDR3: TGTGCCAGCAGCTTAGGGAGGGGGCTTGTCTACGAGCAGTACTTC.

This chain connects TRBV10-3 to TRBJ1-4; a weak D match, TRBD1 (5 bases). Trimming took off 6 bases at V and 4 bases at J, with 9 bases between the two ends. The CDR3 is 13 residues long. CDR1 is ENHRY, CDR2 SYGVKD, per germline. The CDR3 DNA follows: TGTGCCATCAGGGGGGGGGATAATGAAAAACTGTTTTTT. It specifies CAIRGGDNEKLFF.

J is TRBJ1-5 and V is TRBV5-8; 8 positions match TRBD1. With V trimmed by 4 bases and J by 6 bases, 6 bases remained unmatched. The CDR3 contains 14 residues. Germline CDR1 and CDR2: SGHTS and YDEGEE. As DNA, the CDR3 is TGTGCCAGCAGCGGTGGACAGGGAGGTCAGCCCCAGCATTTT. Residues: CASSGGQGGQPQHF.

This sequence joins TRBV12-3 or TRBV12-4 and TRBJ1-1; no clear D. V lost 6 bases and J 4 bases, leaving 9 bases between the germline ends. The CDR3 is made up of 12 amino acids. The CDR3 nucleotides are TGTGCCAGCAGGGCGGGGATCACTGAAGCTTTCTTT. Its protein product is CASRAGITEAFF.

The genes are TRBV25-1 and TRBJ1-4, with D possibly TRBD1 on 5 matching bases. Looked up from germline, CDR1 is MGHDK and CDR2 is SYGVNS. The CDR3 totals 15 residues. The V end lost 1 base, the J end lost 10 bases, and 16 bases lay between the germline ends. The DNA of the CDR3 is TGTGCCAGCAGTGAATTTAGGGGAACGGATGGAAAACTGTTTTTT. The encoded protein is CASSEFRGTDGKLFF. Full variable domain (missing parts from reference TRBV25-1 and TRBJ1-4): EADIYQTPRYLVIGTGKKITLECSQTMGHDKMYWYQQDPGMELHLIHYSYGVNSTEKGDLSSESTVSRIRTEHFPLTLESARPSHTSQYLCASSEFRGTDGKLFFGSGTQLSVL.

CDR3 coding DNA: TGTGCCAGCAGTTCCGGGACAGGGGGTAGAAACACCATATATTTT. It specifies CASSSGTGGRNTIYF. The rearrangement uses TRBV6-6 and TRBJ1-3; the match to TRBD1 covers 11 bases. Germline-derived CDR1 and CDR2 are MNHNY and SVGAGI (reference sequence). Trimming took 4 bases from V and 5 from J; bases not matched to a gene: 4. The CDR3 totals 15 residues.

V and J are TRBV6-5 and TRBJ1-1; possible D gene TRBD1, 6 bases. With 6 bases removed from V and 1 base from J, the gap between germline ends came to 12 bases. Germline-derived CDR1 and CDR2 are MNHEY and SVGAGI. The length of the CDR3 is 14 residues. CDR3 DNA sequence: TGTGCCAGCAGCCCGGGACAAAAGAACACTGAAGCTTTCTTT. It yields the protein CASSPGQKNTEAFF.

DNA for the CDR3: TGTGCCAGCGCTACAGGGGGCGGACCCTACGAGCAGTACTTC. Its translation is CASATGGGPYEQYF. The chain couples TRBV7-2 to TRBJ2-7, with 9 bases that match TRBD1. Looked up from germline, CDR1 is SGHTA and CDR2 is FQGNSA. The ends lost 8 bases at V and 2 bases at J; junction bases unmatched: 7. This CDR3 spans 14 amino acids.

This chain links TRBV30 with TRBJ1-1; no clear D gene. The CDR3 runs 12 residues. Germline-derived CDR1 and CDR2 are GTSNPN and SVGIG (reference sequence). Trimming stripped 4 bases from V and 0 bases from J, with 6 bases between. CDR3 DNA: TGTGCCTGGATCTCTATGAACACTGAAGCTTTCTTT. Protein product: CAWISMNTEAFF.

This clone showed up just a few times. The chain carries TRBV9 and TRBJ2-2; 12 bases are shared with TRBD2. The germline V gene encodes CDR1 SGDLS and CDR2 YYNGEE. V was pared by 0 bases and J by 3 bases, with 6 bases of the junction left unmatched. This CDR3 spans 18 amino acids. The CDR3 loop reads CASSVAASGGAYTGELFF. CDR3 bases: TGTGCCAGCAGCGTAGCTGCTAGCGGGGGGGCCTACACCGGGGAGCTGTTTTTT.

The CDR3 sequence: CASSLGQTNNEQFF. CDR3 DNA sequence: TGTGCCAGCAGCTTAGGGCAGACTAACAATGAGCAGTTCTTC. The chain couples TRBV7-3 to TRBJ2-1, with D maybe TRBD2 (5 bases). The germline V gene has CDR1 SGHTA and CDR2 FQGTGA. V lost 2 bases and J 5 bases, leaving 10 bases between the germline ends. This CDR3 region has 14 residues.

The chain employs TRBV2 and TRBJ2-3, with a weak D call TRBD1 (6 bases). The germline gives CDR1 SNHLY, CDR2 FYNNEI. V was clipped by 4 bases and J by 3 bases, with 14 bases between them. The CDR3 sequence is 15 residues long. CDR3 protein: CASSVGGPLTDTQYF. The CDR3 nucleotides are TGTGCCAGCAGTGTTGGGGGCCCGCTAACAGATACGCAGTATTTT.

The chain's CDR3 is CASSLARNIQYF. The CDR3 nucleotides read TGTGCCAGCAGCTTAGCCAGGAACATTCAGTACTTC. This sequence joins TRBV11-2 and TRBJ2-4; D uncertain. The germline gives CDR1 SGHAT, CDR2 FQNNGV. The CDR3 spans 12 residues. V was trimmed by 1 base and J by 7 bases, leaving 5 bases between them.

The chain combines TRBV7-8 with TRBJ2-1, with TRBD2 as a possible D gene (5 bases). CDR3 length equals 15 residues. The germline gives CDR1 SGHVS, CDR2 FQNEAQ. V shed 7 bases and J shed 3 bases, with 16 bases lying between them. The CDR3 is CASTSGNPDYNEQFF. Here the CDR3 DNA reads TGTGCCAGCACCTCGGGGAACCCTGACTACAATGAGCAGTTCTTC.

The chain uses TRBV30 and TRBJ2-1; 11 bases line up with TRBD1. This CDR3 has 15 amino acids. The ends lost 4 bases at V and 2 bases at J; junction bases unmatched: 4. Germline V gives CDR1 GTSNPN, CDR2 SVGIG (reference sequence). The CDR3 bases are TGTGCCTGGACCCGGACAGGGGGCCCCTACAATGAGCAGTTCTTC. It specifies CAWTRTGGPYNEQFF.

This clone has a single count. The chain carries TRBV18 and TRBJ1-1; D gene unclear. The CDR3 consists of 13 residues. Trimming pared 3 bases from V and 6 bases from J, leaving 11 bases between. Germline CDR1 KGHSH, CDR2 LQKENI. The CDR3 region has the DNA TGTGCCAGCTCACCGAAGAGGGAGTCTGAAGCTTTCTTT. Translation: CASSPKRESEAFF. The whole variable domain, remainder taken from reference TRBV18 and TRBJ1-1, is NAGVMQNPRHLVRRRGQEARLRCSPMKGHSHVYWYRQLPEEGLKFMVYLQKENIIDESGMPKERFSAEFPKEGPSILRIQQVVRGDSAAYFCASSPKRESEAFFGQGTRLTVV.

This chain uses TRBV5-1 with TRBJ1-2, with a weak D call TRBD1 (5 bases). Trimming pared 0 bases from V and 4 bases from J, leaving 7 bases between. Germline CDR1 reads SGHRS; CDR2 reads YFSETQ. The CDR3 length is 13 residues. The CDR3 is CASSLAGIYGYTF. CDR3 bases: TGCGCCAGCAGCTTGGCAGGGATCTATGGCTACACCTTC.

The V call is TRBV11-2, the J call TRBJ1-2, with 8 nucleotides matching TRBD1. Germline CDR1 SGHAT, CDR2 FQNNGV. The CDR3 covers 14 residues. J lost 6 bases, V lost 0 bases, and 3 bases had no gene match. The CDR3 reads CASSLDGQGHGYTF. CDR3 in DNA: TGTGCCAGCAGCTTAGACGGACAGGGCCATGGCTACACCTTC.

The chain recombines TRBV7-9 with TRBJ2-1; TRBD2 matches at 10 bases. Germline V CDR1 and CDR2: SEHNR, FQNEAQ (reference sequence). With V trimmed by 0 bases and J by 6 bases, 5 bases remained unmatched. The CDR3 extends over 16 amino acids. The CDR3 DNA is TGTGCCAGCAGCTTAGCCCTCCCTAGCGGGGGCAATGAGCAGTTCTTC. Protein sequence: CASSLALPSGGNEQFF.

The chain has TRBV19 and TRBJ1-2; D is unresolved. The CDR3 length is 13 residues. The germline gives CDR1 LNHDA, CDR2 SQIVND (reference sequence). Trimming removed 3 bases at V and 4 bases at J, with 9 bases between. The CDR3 protein is CASSISGSYGYTF. CDR3 nucleotides: TGTGCCAGTAGTATTTCGGGGAGCTATGGCTACACCTTC.

V gene TRBV28 combines with J gene TRBJ2-3; 10 bases are a match to TRBD1. CDR1 and CDR2 (germline): MDHEN, SYDVKM. This CDR3 contains 14 residues. The V gene end was trimmed by 6 bases and the J gene end by 5 bases; junction bases not matched to a gene: 5. CDR3 protein: CASSRQGAKDTQYF. CDR3 nucleotides: TGTGCCAGCAGCCGACAGGGGGCAAAAGATACGCAGTATTTT. Full variable domain (remainder filled in from reference TRBV28 and TRBJ2-3): DVKVTQSSRYLVKRTGEKVFLECVQDMDHENMFWYRQDPGLGLRLIYFSYDVKMKEKGDIPEGYSVSREKKERFSLILESASTNQTSMYLCASSRQGAKDTQYFGPGTRLTVL.

This clone was picked up one time. The chain is built from TRBV6-5 and TRBJ2-7, with 8 bases lining up with TRBD2. The J segment lost 2 bases and the V segment lost 8 bases, leaving 8 bases of the junction unmatched. CDR1 is MNHEY and CDR2 is SVGAGI in the germline V gene. This CDR3 is built from 14 residues. The CDR3 region is CASRPGGVTYEQYF. The DNA of the CDR3 is TGTGCCAGCCGCCCCGGGGGGGTTACCTACGAGCAGTACTTC.

The chain uses TRBV6-6 and TRBJ1-1, with a weak D call TRBD1 (5 bases). V lost 4 bases to trimming and J lost 5 bases, with 8 bases between them. The CDR3 loop spans 12 amino acids. Germline-derived CDR1 and CDR2 are MNHNY and SVGAGI (reference sequence). CDR3 amino acids: CASSFRQTEAFF. CDR3 in DNA: TGTGCCAGCAGTTTCCGACAGACTGAAGCTTTCTTT.

The genes are TRBV27 and TRBJ1-6; TRBD1 matches 7 bases. The germline CDR1 and CDR2 sequences are MNHEY and SMNVEV (reference sequence). The CDR3 length is 14 residues. With V trimmed by 6 bases and J by 7 bases, 6 bases remained unmatched. CDR3 in DNA: TGTGCCAGCAGCCCACAGGGGCGGAATTCACCCCTCCACTTT. Encoded protein: CASSPQGRNSPLHF.

The sample holds one count of this clone. The chain carries TRBV18 and TRBJ1-1, with D hard to call. CDR1 KGHSH and CDR2 LQKENI come from the germline V gene. V dropped 4 bases and J dropped 1 base, with 13 bases sitting between them. This CDR3 has 15 residues. The CDR3 nucleotides are TGTGCCAGCTCACGCACACAGCCACAGAACACTGAAGCTTTCTTT. Translated, it gives CASSRTQPQNTEAFF.

The genes are TRBV28 and TRBJ1-5; 8 positions match TRBD1. Per germline, CDR1 MDHEN and CDR2 SYDVKM. Trimming at V came to 6 bases and at J to 6 bases, leaving 7 bases not matched to a gene. The CDR3 is 14 residues long. Written as DNA, the CDR3 is TGTGCCAGCAGCCACAGGGGGGTAAGTCAGCCCCAGCATTTT. This translates into CASSHRGVSQPQHF.